This section outlines one T cell receptor (beta chain) sequence together with its context. The data were obtained in a study of technical replicates of blood from several donors. The CDR3 runs to 15 residues. With 3 bases removed from V and 2 bases from J, the gap between germline ends came to 12 bases. CDR1 is SGHAT, CDR2 FQNNGV, per germline. Produced via immunoSEQ multiplex PCR; TCRdb's table is partial and in-frame only. Here the sample spans roughly 80,000 clones, 89% being singletons. The gene calls are TRBV11-2 and TRBJ2-3; D perhaps matches TRBD1 (5 bases). This TCR was sampled from a human donor in good health. The sample taken for sequencing was T cells isolated from PBMCs. The CDR3 loop reads CASSLQGSHTDTQYF. CDR3 sequence (DNA): TGTGCCAGCAGCTTGCAGGGATCCCACACAGATACGCAGTATTTT.